Listed here is a single T cell receptor (beta chain). The CDR3 extends over 14 amino acids. The ends were cut back, 4 bases at V and 2 bases at J, with 12 bases in the middle. Germline V gives CDR1 MNHNS, CDR2 SASEGT. This record comes from a study of tumour-infiltrating T cells in Burkitt lymphoma. The overall study: Productive clonality predicted overall and progression-free survival.

Clones were sequenced by immunoSEQ multiplex PCR, and TCRdb holds only the in-frame ones, with some missing. The data hold approximately 2,100 clones, with about two thirds observed a single time. The J gene is TRBJ2-7, the V gene TRBV6-1; a possible D gene is TRBD2 (7 bases). Source material: tumor tissue. The sequence came from a human donor with diffuse large B-cell lymphoma. This CDR3 is CASSVGGATYEQYF. The DNA for the CDR3 is TGTGCCAGCAGTGTTGGGGGGGCCACCTACGAGCAGTACTTC.